This TCR beta chain was sequenced during a study of PD-1 blockade in classical Hodgkin lymphoma. To note about this clone: Its cognate antigen is unknown.

Time point indicated: cycle 4 day 1 (C4D1), after 6 weeks of nivolumab. Each of the patients experienced relapse following autologous stem cell transplantation, and their brentuximab vedotin exposure differed. Only in-frame clones appear in the TCRdb table, and some are missing; sequencing was by immunoSEQ multiplex PCR. The data contain about 44,000 clones, 55% to 80% of them singletons. The V end was cut by 2 bases, the J end by 4 bases, with 11 bases between. The length of the CDR3 is 14 residues. CDR1 MDHEN and CDR2 SYDVKM come from the germline V gene. Overall study results and limits: Initiation of nivolumab under 1 year after ASCT led to exclusion of patients. At baseline, newly diagnosed patients reportedly showed less TCR diversity than healthy donors. Whereas CD4+ TCR diversity had risen significantly by C4D1, CD8+ TCR diversity had not. The baseline diversity of complete responders showed similarity to that of newly diagnosed patients.

The sequencing used peripheral blood mononuclear cells (PBMCs), collected before the fourth cycle of nivolumab. The gene calls are TRBV28 and TRBJ1-2; a possible D gene is TRBD1 (6 bases). The sequence came from a human donor with classical Hodgkin lymphoma. The CDR3 DNA reads as TGTGCCAGCAGTTTAAGCCAGGGGATCTATGGCTACACCTTC. It translates to CASSLSQGIYGYTF.